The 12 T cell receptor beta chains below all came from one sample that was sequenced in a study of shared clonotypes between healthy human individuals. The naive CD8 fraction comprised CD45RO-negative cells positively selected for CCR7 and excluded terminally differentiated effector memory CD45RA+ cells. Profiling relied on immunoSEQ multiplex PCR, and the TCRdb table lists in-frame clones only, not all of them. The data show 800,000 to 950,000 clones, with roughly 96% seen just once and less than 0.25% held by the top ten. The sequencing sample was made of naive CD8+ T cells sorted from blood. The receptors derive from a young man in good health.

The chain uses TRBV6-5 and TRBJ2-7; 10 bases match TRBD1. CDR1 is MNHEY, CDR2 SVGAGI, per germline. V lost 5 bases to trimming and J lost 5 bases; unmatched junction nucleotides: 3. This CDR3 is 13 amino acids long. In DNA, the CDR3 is TGTGCCAGCAGTGACAGGGGGCGAAACGAGCAGTACTTC. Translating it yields CASSDRGRNEQYF.

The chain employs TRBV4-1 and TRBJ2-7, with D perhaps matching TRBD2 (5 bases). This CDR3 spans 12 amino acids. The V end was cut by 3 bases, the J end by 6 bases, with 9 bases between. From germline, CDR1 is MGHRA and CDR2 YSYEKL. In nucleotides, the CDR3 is TGCGCCAGCAGCCAGGGAGCCCGCGAGCAGTACTTC. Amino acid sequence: CASSQGAREQYF.

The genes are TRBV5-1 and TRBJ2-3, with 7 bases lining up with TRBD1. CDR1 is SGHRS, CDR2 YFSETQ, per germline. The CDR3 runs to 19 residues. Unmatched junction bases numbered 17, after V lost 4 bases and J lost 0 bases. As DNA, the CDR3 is TGCGCCAGCAGCCCCCGTTCCCCTGGGACAGACCTTAGCACAGATACGCAGTATTTT. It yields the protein CASSPRSPGTDLSTDTQYF.

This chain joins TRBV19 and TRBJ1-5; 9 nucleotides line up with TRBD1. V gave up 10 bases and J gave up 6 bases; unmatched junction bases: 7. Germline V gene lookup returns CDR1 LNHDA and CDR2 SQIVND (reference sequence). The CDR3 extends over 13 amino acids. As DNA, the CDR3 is TGTGCCACCCAACAGGGGGCAGGTCAGCCCCAGCATTTT. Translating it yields CATQQGAGQPQHF.

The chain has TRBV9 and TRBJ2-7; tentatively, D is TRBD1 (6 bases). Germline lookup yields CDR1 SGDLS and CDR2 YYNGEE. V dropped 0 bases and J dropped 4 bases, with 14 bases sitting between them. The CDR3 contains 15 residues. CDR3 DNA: TGTGCCAGCAGCGTAGAAGGGGGAGTATGGTACGAGCAGTACTTC. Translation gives CASSVEGGVWYEQYF.

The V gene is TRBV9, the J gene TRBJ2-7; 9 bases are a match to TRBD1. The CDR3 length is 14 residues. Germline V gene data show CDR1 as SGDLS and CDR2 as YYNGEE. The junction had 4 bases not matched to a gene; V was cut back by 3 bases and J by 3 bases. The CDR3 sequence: CASSAQTGGYEQYF. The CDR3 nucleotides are TGTGCCAGCAGCGCACAGACAGGGGGCTACGAGCAGTACTTC.

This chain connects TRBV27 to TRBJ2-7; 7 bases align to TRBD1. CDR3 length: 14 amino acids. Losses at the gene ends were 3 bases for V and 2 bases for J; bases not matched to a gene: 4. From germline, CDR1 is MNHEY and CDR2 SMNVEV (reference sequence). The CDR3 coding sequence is TGTGCCAGCAGTTTGGACAGGAGTACCTACGAGCAGTACTTC. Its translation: CASSLDRSTYEQYF.

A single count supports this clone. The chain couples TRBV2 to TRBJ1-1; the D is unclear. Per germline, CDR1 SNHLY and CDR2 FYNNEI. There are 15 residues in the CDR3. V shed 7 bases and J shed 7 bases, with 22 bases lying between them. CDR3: CASIVRSAGSFEAFF. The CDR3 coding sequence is TGTGCCAGCATAGTTCGGTCAGCAGGTTCTTTTGAAGCTTTCTTT.

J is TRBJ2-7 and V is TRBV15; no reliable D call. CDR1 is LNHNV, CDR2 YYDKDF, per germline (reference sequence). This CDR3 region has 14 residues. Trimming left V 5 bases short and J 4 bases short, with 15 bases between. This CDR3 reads CATSLERWDYEQYF. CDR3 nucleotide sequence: TGTGCCACCAGCCTCGAACGCTGGGATTACGAGCAGTACTTC.

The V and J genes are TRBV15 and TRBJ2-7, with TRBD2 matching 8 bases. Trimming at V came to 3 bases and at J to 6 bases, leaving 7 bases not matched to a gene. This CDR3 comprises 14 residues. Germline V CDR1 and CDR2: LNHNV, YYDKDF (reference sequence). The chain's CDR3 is CATSSSGKGFEQYF. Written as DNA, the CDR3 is TGTGCCACCAGCAGTAGCGGGAAAGGGTTCGAGCAGTACTTC.

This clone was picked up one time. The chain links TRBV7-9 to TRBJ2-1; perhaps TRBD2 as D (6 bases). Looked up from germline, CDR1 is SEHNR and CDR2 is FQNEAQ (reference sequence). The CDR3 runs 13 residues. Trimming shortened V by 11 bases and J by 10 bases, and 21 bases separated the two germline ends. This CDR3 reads CAGVRRDSREQFF. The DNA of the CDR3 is TGTGCCGGTGTACGGCGGGACTCCAGAGAGCAGTTCTTC.

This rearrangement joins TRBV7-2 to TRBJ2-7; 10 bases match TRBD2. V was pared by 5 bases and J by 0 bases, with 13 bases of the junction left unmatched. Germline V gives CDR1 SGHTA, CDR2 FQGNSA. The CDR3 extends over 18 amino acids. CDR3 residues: CASSTLAGALFSSYEQYF. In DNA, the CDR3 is TGTGCCAGCAGCACCCTAGCGGGAGCTTTATTTTCCTCCTACGAGCAGTACTTC.